This TCR beta chain was identified during a study of cytomegalovirus exposure and HLA in healthy donors. Study outcomes and limitations: The tendency of first-cohort TCR clusters to co-occur in the 120 or so validation repertoires was identified by a subsequent analysis.

Only in-frame clones appear in the TCRdb table, and some are missing; sequencing was by immunoSEQ multiplex PCR. The sample yields roughly 150,000 clones, about 86% seen once. Germline V CDR1 and CDR2: SGDLS, YYNGEE. The V and J ends lost 2 bases and 5 bases, in that order; junction bases with no gene match: 25. This CDR3 is built from 21 residues. Separate from the approximately 700-subject first cohort was the approximately 130-subject validation cohort, to which the donors belonged. In regard to this clone: Antigen specificity is unknown.

The receptor comes from a woman between 18 and 30 years old in good health and CMV-seronegative. Sequences were obtained from PBMCs. The chain has TRBV9 and TRBJ2-5, with TRBD1 identical over 9 bases. The chain's CDR3 is CASSVRNPRDRAMLEAETQYF. The DNA for the CDR3 is TGTGCCAGCAGCGTCCGCAATCCCCGGGACAGGGCGATGTTAGAAGCGGAGACCCAGTACTTC. Complete variable domain (other parts from reference TRBV9 and TRBJ2-5): DSGVTQTPKHLITATGQRVTLRCSPRSGDLSVYWYQQSLDQGLQFLIQYYNGEERAKGNILERFSAQQFPDLHSELNLSSLELGDSALYFCASSVRNPRDRAMLEAETQYFGPGTRLLVL.